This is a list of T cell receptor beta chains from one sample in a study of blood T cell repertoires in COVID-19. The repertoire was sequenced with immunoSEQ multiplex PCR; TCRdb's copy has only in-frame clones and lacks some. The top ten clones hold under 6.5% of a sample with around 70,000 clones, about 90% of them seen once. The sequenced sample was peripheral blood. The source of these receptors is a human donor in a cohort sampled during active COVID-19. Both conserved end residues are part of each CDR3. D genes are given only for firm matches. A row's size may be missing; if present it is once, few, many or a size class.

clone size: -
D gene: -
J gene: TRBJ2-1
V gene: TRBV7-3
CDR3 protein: CASSLNVGADGQFF
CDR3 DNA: TGTGCCAGCAGTTTGAACGTTGGAGCCGACGGGCAGTTCTTC

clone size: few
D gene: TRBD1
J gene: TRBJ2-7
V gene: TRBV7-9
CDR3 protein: CASSFMGRTGRYEQYF
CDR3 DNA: TGTGCCAGCAGCTTTATGGGACGGACAGGCCGCTACGAGCAGTACTTC

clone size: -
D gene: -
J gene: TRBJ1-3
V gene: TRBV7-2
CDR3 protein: CASSLQWGAGNTIYF
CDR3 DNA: TGTGCCAGCAGCTTACAATGGGGCGCTGGAAACACCATATATTTT

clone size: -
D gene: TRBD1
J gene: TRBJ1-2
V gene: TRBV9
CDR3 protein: CASSVFTGGANYGYTF
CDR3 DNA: TGTGCCAGCAGCGTATTTACAGGGGGAGCTAACTATGGCTACACCTTC

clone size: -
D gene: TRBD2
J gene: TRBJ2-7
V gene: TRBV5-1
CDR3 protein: CASSFTSGGYEQYF
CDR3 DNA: TGCGCCAGCAGCTTTACTAGCGGGGGGTACGAGCAGTACTTC

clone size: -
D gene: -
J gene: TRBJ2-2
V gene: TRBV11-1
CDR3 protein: CASSLDSQGEAGELFF
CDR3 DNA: TGTGCCAGCAGCTTAGATTCACAGGGAGAGGCCGGGGAGCTGTTTTTT

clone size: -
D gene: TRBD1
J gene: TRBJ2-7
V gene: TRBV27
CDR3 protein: CASRTGAHEQYF
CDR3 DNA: TGTGCCAGCAGGACAGGGGCCCACGAGCAGTACTTC

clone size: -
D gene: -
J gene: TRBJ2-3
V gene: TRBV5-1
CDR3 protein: CASSLGQGRTDTQYF
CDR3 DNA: TGCGCCAGCAGCTTGGGGCAGGGGCGCACAGATACGCAGTATTTT

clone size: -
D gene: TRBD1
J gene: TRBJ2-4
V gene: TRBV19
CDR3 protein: CASSILGQVSSIQYF
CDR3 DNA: TGTGCCAGTAGTATTTTGGGACAGGTCTCAAGCATTCAGTACTTC

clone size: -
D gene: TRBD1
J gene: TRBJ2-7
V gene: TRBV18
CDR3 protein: CASSPGQGPEQYF
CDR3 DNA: TGTGCCAGCTCACCGGGACAGGGCCCGGAGCAGTACTTC

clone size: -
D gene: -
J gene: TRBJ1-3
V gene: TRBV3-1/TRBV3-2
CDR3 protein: CASSQYTSGNTIYF
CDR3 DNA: TGTGCCAGCAGCCAATACACCTCTGGAAACACCATATATTTT

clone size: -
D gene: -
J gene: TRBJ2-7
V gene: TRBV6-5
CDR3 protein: CASRLQGPYEQYF
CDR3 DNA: TGTGCCAGCAGACTACAGGGACCCTACGAGCAGTACTTC

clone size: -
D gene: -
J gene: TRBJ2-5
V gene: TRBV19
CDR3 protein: CASSIRRGLQETQYF
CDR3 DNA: TGTGCCAGTAGTATTAGGCGGGGGCTCCAAGAGACCCAGTACTTC

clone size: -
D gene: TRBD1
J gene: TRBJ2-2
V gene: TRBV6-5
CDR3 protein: CASSWDRGAGELFF
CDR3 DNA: TGTGCCAGCAGTTGGGACAGGGGCGCCGGGGAGCTGTTTTTT

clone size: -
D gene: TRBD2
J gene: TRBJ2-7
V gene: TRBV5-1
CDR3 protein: CASSLFGLAREQYF
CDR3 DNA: TGCGCCAGCAGCTTGTTTGGACTAGCGAGGGAGCAGTACTTC

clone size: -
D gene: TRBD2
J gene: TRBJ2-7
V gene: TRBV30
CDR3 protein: CAWSVAGTEQYF
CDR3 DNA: TGTGCCTGGAGTGTAGCGGGGACCGAGCAGTACTTC

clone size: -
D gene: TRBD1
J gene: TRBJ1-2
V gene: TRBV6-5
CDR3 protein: CASRSRTGDHYGYTF
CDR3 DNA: TGTGCCAGCAGATCGAGGACAGGGGACCACTATGGCTACACCTTC

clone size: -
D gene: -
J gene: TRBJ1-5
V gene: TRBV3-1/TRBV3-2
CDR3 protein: CASSKDPQGGHNQPQHF
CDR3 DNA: TGTGCCAGCAGCAAAGACCCCCAGGGAGGTCACAATCAGCCCCAGCATTTT

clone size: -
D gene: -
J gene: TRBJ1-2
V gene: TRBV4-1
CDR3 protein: CASSPQVPGLNYGYTF
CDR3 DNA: TGCGCCAGCAGCCCCCAGGTTCCCGGTCTTAACTATGGCTACACCTTC

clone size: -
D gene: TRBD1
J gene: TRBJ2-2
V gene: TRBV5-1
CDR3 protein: CASSSGQGRTGELFF
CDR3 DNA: TGCGCCAGCAGCTCCGGACAGGGGAGAACCGGGGAGCTGTTTTTT

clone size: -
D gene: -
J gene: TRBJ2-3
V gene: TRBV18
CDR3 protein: CASSPLAGSTDTQYF
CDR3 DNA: TGTGCCAGCTCACCACTGGCAGGGAGCACAGATACGCAGTATTTT

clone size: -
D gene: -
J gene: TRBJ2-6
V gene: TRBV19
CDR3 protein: CASSMSGSGANVLTF
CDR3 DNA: TGTGCCAGTAGTATGTCAGGATCAGGGGCCAACGTCCTGACTTTC

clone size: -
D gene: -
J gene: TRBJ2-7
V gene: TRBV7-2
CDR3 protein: CASSLGAVSYEQYF
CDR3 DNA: TGTGCCAGCAGCTTAGGGGCAGTCTCCTACGAGCAGTACTTC

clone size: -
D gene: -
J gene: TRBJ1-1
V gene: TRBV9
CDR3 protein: CASSVRGENTEAFF
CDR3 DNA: TGTGCCAGCAGCGTACGGGGGGAGAACACTGAAGCTTTCTTT

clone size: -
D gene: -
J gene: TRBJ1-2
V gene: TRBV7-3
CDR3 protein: CASSLTPGLPYGYTF
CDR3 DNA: TGTGCCAGCAGCTTAACGCCGGGACTCCCCTATGGCTACACCTTC

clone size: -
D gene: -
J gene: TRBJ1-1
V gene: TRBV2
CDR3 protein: CASSLVSGVGNTEAFF
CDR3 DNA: TGTGCCAGCAGTCTGGTCTCGGGGGTGGGGAACACTGAAGCTTTCTTT

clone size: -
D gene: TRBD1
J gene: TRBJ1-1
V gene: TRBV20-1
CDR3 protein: CSANRGTEAFF
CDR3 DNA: TGCAGTGCCAACAGGGGGACTGAAGCTTTCTTT

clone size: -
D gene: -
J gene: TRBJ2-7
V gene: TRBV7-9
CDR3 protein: CASSLGQGSLFYEQYF
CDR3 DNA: TGTGCCAGCAGCTTAGGGCAGGGCAGCCTCTTCTACGAGCAGTACTTC

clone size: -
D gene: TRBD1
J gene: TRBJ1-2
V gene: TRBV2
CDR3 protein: CASSGTGEIYGYTF
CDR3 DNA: TGTGCCAGCAGTGGGACAGGGGAAATCTATGGCTACACCTTC

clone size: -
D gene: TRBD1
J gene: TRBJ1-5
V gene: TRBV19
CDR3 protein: CASSQFQGAISNQPQHF
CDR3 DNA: TGTGCCAGTAGTCAATTCCAGGGGGCGATAAGCAATCAGCCCCAGCATTTT

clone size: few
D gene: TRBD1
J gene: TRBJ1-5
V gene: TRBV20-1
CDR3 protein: CSASKGQGAVQPQHF
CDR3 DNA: TGCAGTGCTAGTAAAGGACAGGGGGCAGTTCAGCCCCAGCATTTT

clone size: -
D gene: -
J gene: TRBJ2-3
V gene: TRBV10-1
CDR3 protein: CASSEVYTDTQYF
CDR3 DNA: TGCGCCAGCAGTGAGGTCTACACAGATACGCAGTATTTT

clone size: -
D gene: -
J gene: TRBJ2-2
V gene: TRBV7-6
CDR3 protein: CASSLGGGRMAGELFF
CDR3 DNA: TGTGCCAGCAGCCTGGGAGGGGGGCGCATGGCCGGGGAGCTGTTTTTT

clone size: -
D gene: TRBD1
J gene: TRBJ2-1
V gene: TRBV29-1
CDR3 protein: CSVPGQSSYNEQFF
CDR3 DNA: TGCAGCGTTCCGGGACAGAGCTCCTACAATGAGCAGTTCTTC

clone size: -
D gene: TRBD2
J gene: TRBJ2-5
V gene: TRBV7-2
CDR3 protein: CASSPPGLAGGRQETQYF
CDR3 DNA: TGTGCCAGCAGCCCACCGGGACTAGCGGGGGGGCGGCAAGAGACCCAGTACTTC

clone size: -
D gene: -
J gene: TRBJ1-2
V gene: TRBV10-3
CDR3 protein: CAISGGDYGYTF
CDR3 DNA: TGTGCCATCAGTGGGGGGGACTATGGCTACACCTTC